The 20 T cell receptor beta chains below were found in one sample sequenced in a study of beta chain features in type 1 diabetes. Findings and limits, study-wide: Type 1 diabetes patients had moderately but significantly shorter TCRB CDR3s in all four CD4+ subsets.

Their recognized antigens are unknown. Of the isolated RNA, all was reverse transcribed, and so the sequenced material was expressed TCRB transcripts. Measured with immunoSEQ multiplex PCR; TCRdb has only the in-frame clones, and not every one. The table records 400,000 or so clones, roughly 12% of them present only once. The source material was naive CD4+ T cells from blood. The receptors originated from a woman aged 18-29 years with type 1 diabetes.

The chain couples TRBV5-1 to TRBJ1-2, with 10 bases fitting TRBD1. CDR3 size: 15 residues. Germline V CDR1 and CDR2: SGHRS, YFSETQ. The V gene end was trimmed by 4 bases and the J gene end by 7 bases; junction bases not matched to a gene: 10. The CDR3 loop is CASSPLRDRGFGYTF. CDR3 bases: TGCGCCAGCAGCCCGCTTCGGGACAGGGGTTTTGGCTACACCTTC.

The chain employs TRBV10-3 and TRBJ2-5; TRBD1 matches 8 bases. Trimming took 8 bases from V and 5 from J; bases not matched to a gene: 13. In germline, CDR1 is ENHRY, CDR2 SYGVKD. This CDR3 region has 15 residues. DNA for the CDR3: TGTGCCATCTCAGAAGACAGGGGCAGGAGGGAGACCCAGTACTTC. Protein product: CAISEDRGRRETQYF.

This sequence joins TRBV7-8 and TRBJ2-2; TRBD1 agrees at 11 bases. CDR3 length equals 13 residues. CDR1 and CDR2 from the germline V gene are SGHVS and FQNEAQ. The V and J ends lost 10 bases and 4 bases, in that order; junction bases with no gene match: 2. The CDR3 loop reads CAKGTGGTGELFF. The CDR3 DNA reads TGTGCCAAAGGGACAGGGGGCACCGGGGAGCTGTTTTTT.

This chain uses TRBV4-1 with TRBJ2-1; 10 bases line up with TRBD1. The CDR3 loop spans 15 amino acids. Per the germline V gene, CDR1 is MGHRA and CDR2 is YSYEKL. Trimming took 5 bases from V and 4 from J; bases not matched to a gene: 5. As DNA, the CDR3 is TGCGCCAGCAGCGTTAGGACAGGGGGTTACAATGAGCAGTTCTTC. Translated, it gives CASSVRTGGYNEQFF.

V usage is TRBV4-3 and J usage is TRBJ2-7; 14 bases fit TRBD2. Trimming removed 0 bases from V and 3 bases from J; junction bases left unmatched: 1. The germline V gene encodes CDR1 LGHNA and CDR2 YSLEER. This CDR3 is 16 amino acids long. The CDR3 here is CASSQEGLAGGYEQYF. The CDR3 nucleotides are TGCGCCAGCAGCCAAGAAGGACTAGCGGGGGGCTACGAGCAGTACTTC.

J is TRBJ2-4 and V is TRBV7-2; 9 bases align to TRBD2. Germline V gene sequence: CDR1 SGHTA, CDR2 FQGNSA. The CDR3 consists of 13 residues. V lost 5 bases, J lost 14 bases, and 10 bases stayed unmatched. CDR3 DNA: TGTGCCAGCAGCCTCCAATTGCGGGGGGGCAAGTACTTC. It codes for CASSLQLRGGKYF.

A few counts support this clone. The chain links TRBV18 to TRBJ2-5, with 9 nucleotides matching TRBD1. J was trimmed by 1 base and V by 3 bases; bases with no gene match: 3. This CDR3 has 15 amino acids. Germline CDR1 KGHSH, CDR2 LQKENI. The CDR3 protein is CASSPKTGGQETQYF. CDR3 nucleotide sequence: TGTGCCAGCTCACCTAAGACAGGGGGCCAAGAGACCCAGTACTTC.

V gene TRBV30 combines with J gene TRBJ1-2; weak D call: TRBD1 (6 bases). Trimming left V 3 bases short and J 8 bases short, with 13 bases between. Germline V gives CDR1 GTSNPN, CDR2 SVGIG (reference sequence). The CDR3 length is 12 residues. In DNA form, the CDR3 reads TGTGCCTGGAGGCGGGGGCTTATGGGCTACACCTTC. Translating it yields CAWRRGLMGYTF.

This clone was detected only a few times. This chain joins TRBV18 and TRBJ2-7, with 8 positions matching TRBD1. Trimming removed 2 bases from V and 0 bases from J; junction bases left unmatched: 3. Germline V gene data show CDR1 as KGHSH and CDR2 as LQKENI. The length of the CDR3 is 15 residues. The CDR3 reads CASSPTQGASYEQYF. CDR3 coding DNA: TGTGCCAGCTCACCAACCCAGGGGGCCTCCTACGAGCAGTACTTC.

This clone appeared a few times. This chain links TRBV18 with TRBJ1-5, with 10 bases identical to TRBD1. The CDR3 is 15 amino acids. Germline assignment: CDR1 KGHSH and CDR2 LQKENI. With V trimmed by 4 bases and J by 7 bases, 7 bases remained unmatched. The CDR3 loop is CASSHDRGHQQPQHF. CDR3 DNA sequence: TGTGCCAGCTCACATGACAGGGGGCATCAACAGCCCCAGCATTTT. Drawing the rest from reference TRBV18 and TRBJ1-5, the complete variable domain is NAGVMQNPRHLVRRRGQEARLRCSPMKGHSHVYWYRQLPEEGLKFMVYLQKENIIDESGMPKERFSAEFPKEGPSILRIQQVVRGDSAAYFCASSHDRGHQQPQHFGDGTRLSIL.

This clone was seen a few times. The rearrangement joins TRBV2 to TRBJ1-6, with a weak D call TRBD1 (6 bases). V lost 4 bases and J 6 bases, leaving 13 bases between the germline ends. The CDR3 consists of 15 residues. Germline V CDR1 and CDR2: SNHLY, FYNNEI. The CDR3, as DNA: TGTGCCAGCAGTGCTGACAGGACACCTAATTCACCCCTCCACTTT. This translates into CASSADRTPNSPLHF.

The rearrangement links TRBV28 to TRBJ1-2, with D possibly TRBD1 on 5 matching bases. The CDR3 has 14 residues. The V end lost 3 bases, the J end lost 4 bases, and 12 bases lay between the germline ends. CDR1 is MDHEN, CDR2 SYDVKM, per germline. Here the CDR3 DNA reads TGTGCCAGCAGTTTGCAGGGTACGGGCTATGGCTACACCTTC. Protein: CASSLQGTGYGYTF.

The gene calls are TRBV5-4 and TRBJ1-2; D not certain. Trimming took 4 bases from V and 7 from J, leaving 17 bases between them. Germline V lookup: CDR1 SGHNT, CDR2 YYREEE (reference sequence). This CDR3 comprises 14 residues. The CDR3 nucleotides read TGTGCCAGCAGCATTAAGACATGGCAAGGTGGCTACACCTTC. It codes for CASSIKTWQGGYTF.

This clone was found a few times. Other nucleotide sequences in the sample specify the same CDR3. The gene calls are TRBV27 and TRBJ1-2, with 8 bases matching TRBD1. In germline, CDR1 is MNHEY, CDR2 SMNVEV (reference sequence). The CDR3 is 12 residues long. Losses at the gene ends were 6 bases for V and 6 bases for J; bases not matched to a gene: 3. This CDR3 is CASSRTGNGYTF. The CDR3 DNA follows: TGTGCCAGCAGCCGGACAGGGAATGGCTACACCTTC.

This clone was picked up a small number of times. The rearrangement joins TRBV9 to TRBJ2-1; D gene uncertain. The germline V and J ends were trimmed by 0 bases and 0 bases, with 10 bases remaining between them. CDR1 and CDR2 from the germline V gene are SGDLS and YYNGEE. This CDR3 is built from 16 residues. This CDR3 reads CASSVAQMDSYNEQFF. The CDR3, as DNA: TGTGCCAGCAGCGTAGCACAGATGGACTCCTACAATGAGCAGTTCTTC.

This clone was counted only a few times. The genes are TRBV29-1 and TRBJ2-3; TRBD1 matches at 7 bases. The CDR3 runs 16 residues. Germline CDR1 is SQVTM and CDR2 is ANQGSEA. V lost 6 bases, J lost 1 base, and 13 bases stayed unmatched. The CDR3 reads CSVDLTGEGGTDTQYF. The CDR3 region has the DNA TGCAGCGTCGATCTCACAGGGGAAGGAGGCACAGATACGCAGTATTTT.

Only a few counts were recorded for this clone. V gene TRBV19 combines with J gene TRBJ1-2, with 8 bases aligning to TRBD1. Germline lookup yields CDR1 LNHDA and CDR2 SQIVND (reference sequence). CDR3 length equals 15 residues. Germline trimming cut 4 bases from V and 0 bases from J; bases unmatched to any gene: 4. In DNA form, the CDR3 reads TGTGCCAGTAGTAGGGACAGGTGGCCTAACTATGGCTACACCTTC. This encodes CASSRDRWPNYGYTF.

There are a few counts of this clone. The chain combines TRBV7-9 with TRBJ2-5; D is ambiguous. CDR3 length equals 13 residues. V was trimmed by 3 bases and J by 1 base, leaving 6 bases between them. CDR1 is SEHNR, CDR2 FQNEAQ, per germline (reference sequence). The CDR3 coding sequence is TGTGCCAGCAGCTTTCTGGCCCAAGAGACCCAGTACTTC. This codes for CASSFLAQETQYF.

This clone was seen more than once but under ten times. This chain links TRBV7-2 with TRBJ2-4; D might be TRBD1 (6 bases). Trimming stripped 5 bases from V and 0 bases from J, with 14 bases between. This CDR3 region has 16 residues. Germline CDR1 SGHTA, CDR2 FQGNSA. CDR3 nucleotides: TGTGCCAGCAGCCCCCAGGGGACCTTAGCCAAAAACATTCAGTACTTC. As protein: CASSPQGTLAKNIQYF.

This clone has only a few counts. Other nucleotide sequences in the sample specify the same CDR3. J is TRBJ2-3 and V is TRBV6-5; maybe TRBD2 (6 bases). The CDR3 runs to 15 residues. Per germline, CDR1 MNHEY and CDR2 SVGAGI. V was cut by 0 bases and J by 0 bases, with 7 bases left in between. The CDR3 loop is CASSYSGTSTDTQYF. CDR3 sequence (DNA): TGTGCCAGCAGTTACTCTGGGACTAGCACAGATACGCAGTATTTT.